This TCR beta chain was obtained from a study of CD8+CD57+ T cells in acquired aplastic anemia. Across the study: Sorted CD4+ and CD8+ cells yielded roughly 3 ug of DNA on average. General study points: Patients and controls turned out to have 25 to 30 CD8+ CDR3 sequences in common.

In regard to this clonotype: No antigen is known for it.

Germline V gene lookup returns CDR1 GTSNPN and CDR2 SVGIG (reference sequence). Between the trimmed V and J ends, which lost 3 bases and 3 bases, there was a span of 21 bases. The CDR3 consists of 16 residues. TCR beta VDJ and CDR3 profiling used genomic DNA as template. TCRdb fed the reads into MiXCR, producing one record per CDR3 protein. The sample yields approximately 200,000 distinct CDR3 sequences, approximately 49% seen once. This clonotype was obtained from a human donor in good health, serving as a control. The chain carries TRBV30 and TRBJ2-7, with a weak D call TRBD1 (5 bases). The specimen sequenced was sorted CD4+, CD8+, or CD8+CD57+ T cells (not recorded which) from PBMCs. CDR3 coding DNA: TGTGCCTGGAGCCACTCCTCAGGGTTCGGTTTCTACGAGCAGTACTTC. Translation: CAWSHSSGFGFYEQYF.